This T cell receptor beta chain was sequenced during a study of cytomegalovirus exposure and HLA in healthy donors. The study's findings and limits: Researchers reported in a later analysis that common viral pathogens appeared linked to several top clusters. Immune exposure information comprised only CMV serostatus. The authors considered a cluster of highly shared sequence variants likely to be a sequencing artifact. In a later analysis, most CMV-associated TCR beta chains appeared HLA-restricted.

13 Jbeta primers and 60 Vbeta primers were used for the PCR. The table came from immunoSEQ multiplex PCR; TCRdb's copy has only in-frame clones and leaves some out. Recorded for this sample: tens of thousands of clones. V was pared by 3 bases and J by 12 bases, with 1 base of the junction left unmatched. In germline, CDR1 is SGHNT, CDR2 YYREEE (reference sequence). The CDR3 sequence is 12 residues long. In regard to this clone: The antigen is undetermined.

The sample comprised PBMCs. The TCR comes from a man between 40 and 49 years old in good health and CMV-seronegative. The rearrangement joins TRBV5-4 to TRBJ1-4; 11 bases agree with TRBD1. The CDR3 nucleotides read TGTGCCAGCAGCTGGGACAGGGGGGAACTGTTTTTT. Protein product: CASSWDRGELFF.